What follows is one T cell receptor (beta chain) and its context. Each participant's cohort was designated according to participant-reported clinical history. Within the 2 weeks before study entry, each person in the exposed group met a COVID-19 case. The entry originates in a study of blood T cell repertoires in COVID-19. About the research overall: Sites in the United States, Italy and Spain provided acute and convalescent COVID-19 samples.

Germline CDR1 is SEHNR and CDR2 is FQNEAQ (reference sequence). The ends were cut back, 4 bases at V and 5 bases at J, with 18 bases in the middle. CDR3 length: 16 amino acids. Sequencing was performed with immunoSEQ multiplex PCR; in TCRdb, only in-frame clones are kept and a portion is missing. The sample includes 200,000 or so clones, approximately 88% of them seen just once. The clonotype originates from a woman aged 25 to 39 who had been exposed to COVID-19. The sequenced sample was PBMCs or T cells enriched from blood (not recorded which). This chain links TRBV7-9 with TRBJ2-1, with TRBD2 as a possible D gene (6 bases). The CDR3 is CASSSLGASDNNEQFF. The CDR3 DNA follows: TGTGCCAGCAGCTCACTTGGGGCTAGCGATAACAATGAGCAGTTCTTC.